A single sample is the source of the 26 T cell receptor beta chains below, sequenced in a study of tumor and adjacent non-tumor tissue in lung cancer (dated by TCRdb to the late 2010s). Bulk unsorted tissue served as the source for RNA extraction, and RNA quality was assessed using a NanoDrop ND-1000 and an Agilent 2100. Distant non-tumor tissue taken more than 3 cm from the tumor edge was used as the normal lung sample. Library prep was done by multiplex PCR. Sequenced using an Illumina HiSeq 2500. Following protocols modified from ARM-PCR, the researchers constructed TCRbeta libraries through three rounds of nested PCR with primers (Table S4). In TCRdb, the public reads were trimmed at Q25 with fastp and aligned with MiXCR, with productive beta chains retained. Rows are combined by CDR3 protein, so each entry shows the most common genes and DNA. For this sample the table gives some 51,000 distinct CDR3 sequences, of which around 59% were detected only once. 30% of the sample comes from the top ten.

Sample: distant non-tumor lung tissue. These receptors originate from a woman aged 70-85 years with non-small cell lung cancer.

The chain carries TRBV5-6 and TRBJ2-1; D not resolved. The CDR3 is 17 residues long. Germline assignment: CDR1 SGHDT and CDR2 YYEEEE. V gave up 4 bases and J gave up 6 bases, with 23 bases separating them. CDR3 amino acids: CASSPYWAMKTVNEQFF. CDR3 bases: TGTGCCAGCAGCCCCTACTGGGCAATGAAGACGGTCAATGAGCAGTTCTTC.

A word on this clonotype: An end of the junction differs from the germline gene, which may be a read error. The chain recombines TRBV4-2 with TRBJ2-2; tentative D call: TRBD2 (5 bases). Germline CDR1 LGHNA, CDR2 YNFKEQ. The length of the CDR3 is 18 residues. In nucleotides, the CDR3 is TGTGCCAGCAGCCAAGAGTTAGAGGGAGCCGCAGACACCGGGGAACTGTTTTTT. This sequence encodes CASSQELEGAADTGELFF.

This clonotype was found once. A read error may produce the germline difference seen at one junction end. The gene calls are TRBV5-4 and TRBJ2-2; D is perhaps TRBD2 (5 bases). The CDR3 has 12 residues. The germline V gene encodes CDR1 SGHNT and CDR2 YYREEE (reference sequence). The CDR3 nucleotides are TGTGCCAGCAGATTGGATCCCGGGGAGCTGCTTTTT. Amino acid sequence: CASRLDPGELLF.

To note about this clonotype: A read error may be the cause here, since a much bigger clone is one base away. This chain links TRBV5-1 with TRBJ1-3; D unclear. CDR1 and CDR2 from the germline V gene are SGHRS and YFSETQ. The CDR3 covers 13 residues. CDR3 amino acids: CTSSFDSGNTIYF. The CDR3 DNA is TGCACCAGCAGCTTCGACTCTGGAAACACCATATATTTT.

This clonotype was seen at least ten times. The chain recombines TRBV29-1 with TRBJ1-2, with 7 bases aligning to TRBD1. The CDR3 has 13 amino acids. Losses at the gene ends were 3 bases for V and 8 bases for J; bases not matched to a gene: 9. Looked up from germline, CDR1 is SQVTM and CDR2 is ANQGSEA. For the CDR3, the DNA is TGCAGCGTTGAGCTAAGGACAGGTGGAGGCTACACCTTC. Its translation is CSVELRTGGGYTF.

In regard to this clonotype: Germline and junction disagree at one end, which may indicate a read error. This chain links TRBV6-6 with TRBJ2-3; a possible D gene is TRBD1 (5 bases). The CDR3 totals 15 residues. Per the germline V gene, CDR1 is MNHNY and CDR2 is SVGAGI (reference sequence). DNA of the CDR3: TGTGCCAGCAGTTCCGGTACAAGGGGTGCAGACACGCAGTATTTT. This gives the protein CASSSGTRGADTQYF.

This sequence joins TRBV12-1 and TRBJ2-3. TRBV12-1 is a pseudogene locus. The CDR3 has 16 amino acids. CDR3 sequence reads: CVSSPPRVDGADTQYF. The CDR3 DNA sequence: TGTGTCAGCAGCCCGCCTCGGGTAGACGGCGCAGATACGCAGTATTTT.

This clonotype has only a few counts. A much larger clonotype is one base distant, so this may be a read error. The rearrangement uses TRBV5-6 and TRBJ2-7; 9 nucleotides match TRBD2. Germline V CDR1 and CDR2: SGHDT, YYEEEE. The CDR3 extends over 14 amino acids. The CDR3 coding sequence is TGTGCCAGCAGCTCCTTTAGCGGGAGCTACGGGCAGTACTTC. The encoded protein is CASSSFSGSYGQYF.

Concerning this clonotype: At one boundary the junction diverges from the germline segment, which might be a read error. The chain uses TRBV5-4 and TRBJ2-2; 9 bases map to TRBD2. The germline gives CDR1 SGHNT, CDR2 YYREEE (reference sequence). There are 16 residues in the CDR3. The CDR3 here is CASSKLAGEDTGELFF. The CDR3 region has the DNA TGTGCGAGCAGCAAATTAGCGGGAGAAGACACCGGGGAGCTGTTTTTT.

This clonotype was detected a few times. A single base separates this from a much larger clone, so it may be a read error. In DNA, the CDR3 is TGTGCCAGCAGCTCCGGACCCGGTGTATCTTTCTTT. Translated: CASSSGPGVSFF. The chain couples TRBV5-6 to TRBJ1-1, with D hard to call. Trimming cost V 3 bases and J 12 bases, with 15 bases left between them. There are 12 residues in the CDR3. The germline V gene encodes CDR1 SGHDT and CDR2 YYEEEE.

Comments on this clonotype: One end of the junction does not line up with germline, which may come from a read error. V gene TRBV7-8 combines with J gene TRBJ2-3; 10 bases are shared with TRBD2. The CDR3 runs to 18 residues. The V gene's germline CDR1 is SGHVS and CDR2 FQNEAQ. The CDR3 loop reads CDSSSTSHLAGVGDTQYF. The DNA for the CDR3 is TGTGACAGCAGCTCGACATCCCACCTAGCGGGAGTGGGAGATACGCAGTATTTT.

About this clonotype: A junction boundary mismatches the germline segment, possibly from a read error. V gene TRBV4-1 combines with J gene TRBJ2-7, with D uncertain. The CDR3 totals 15 residues. Germline loops: CDR1 MGHRA, CDR2 YSYEKL. CDR3 nucleotides: TGCGCCAGCAGCCAAGCGGGCTCAATCTCCTACGAGCAGTATTTC. It specifies CASSQAGSISYEQYF.

This clonotype was counted many times. This sequence joins TRBV29-1 and TRBJ1-2; TRBD1 aligns across 7 bases. CDR3 length: 12 amino acids. Losses at the gene ends were 1 base for V and 8 bases for J; bases not matched to a gene: 4. Germline values: CDR1 SQVTM, CDR2 ANQGSEA. The chain's CDR3 is CSVEVTGAGYTF. CDR3 nucleotides: TGCAGCGTTGAAGTAACAGGGGCCGGCTACACCTTC.

On this clonotype: Its ends do not fully match the called genes, so a read error is possible. The V gene is TRBV6-1, the J gene TRBJ1-5, with unresolved D. The germline gives CDR1 MNHNS, CDR2 SASEGT. CDR3 length equals 14 residues. The CDR3 is CASSPEGINQSQHF. The CDR3 coding sequence is TGTGCCAGCAGCCCCGAGGGCATCAATCAGTCCCAGCATTTT.

This clonotype was counted ten times or more. This chain connects TRBV5-6 to TRBJ1-2, with TRBD1 matching over 8 bases. The CDR3 sequence is 17 residues long. V trimming: 8 bases; J trimming: 2 bases; junction bases outside the gene matches: 17. CDR1 and CDR2 (germline): SGHDT, YYEEEE. As DNA, the CDR3 is TGTGCCAGTACTCGACAGGGGTTTGAACGACAAAACTATGGCTACACCTTC. Its protein product is CASTRQGFERQNYGYTF.

As regards this clonotype: One junction end does not reproduce the germline sequence, and a read error may be involved. V gene TRBV6-5 combines with J gene TRBJ2-6; a possible D gene is TRBD1 (6 bases). The CDR3 runs 15 residues. CDR1 is MNHEY, CDR2 SVGAGI, per germline. This chain's CDR3 is CASRRDTSGANVLTF. Here the CDR3 DNA reads TGTGCCAGTAGACGGGACACATCTGGGGCCAACGTCTTGACTTTC.

With regard to this clonotype: Given a much more abundant clone one base away, this may be a read error. The chain is built from TRBV28 and TRBJ2-1, with TRBD2 matching 13 bases. Germline trimming cut 5 bases from V and 7 bases from J; bases unmatched to any gene: 14. CDR1 is MDHEN, CDR2 SYDVKM, per germline. The CDR3 length is 18 residues. The CDR3: CASSIRLAGGRGANEQFF. Here the CDR3 DNA reads TGTGCCAGCAGTATCAGACTAGCGGGAGGCCGTGGGGCAAATGAGCAGTTCTTC.

Comments on this clonotype: The junction does not match germline at one end; this may be a read error. This chain links TRBV29-1 with TRBJ2-5; D call uncertain. Germline V gene sequence: CDR1 SQVTM, CDR2 ANQGSEA. This CDR3 spans 12 amino acids. The CDR3 sequence: CSVYTGGKTQYF. The CDR3 DNA is TGCAGCGTTTATACGGGCGGAAAGACACAGTACTTC.

On this clonotype itself: A much larger clone lies a single base off, so this may be a read error. This chain uses TRBV24-1 with TRBJ2-1; TRBD1 matches 9 bases. The germline V gene has CDR1 KGHDR and CDR2 SFDVKD. The V segment lost 0 bases and the J segment 11 bases; nucleotides outside the gene matches: 10. The CDR3 is 16 residues long. The CDR3 nucleotides read TGTGCCACCAGTGATTTGAGAAACAGGGGGCGGAATAAGCAGTTCTTC. This codes for CATSDLRNRGRNKQFF.

The genes are TRBV20-1 and TRBJ2-7; tentatively, D is TRBD2 (6 bases). Germline V gene sequence: CDR1 DFQATT, CDR2 SNEGSKA (reference sequence). The CDR3 consists of 14 residues. V was cut by 7 bases and J by 1 base, with 17 bases left in between. The CDR3 DNA sequence: TGCAGTGTTCATTCCTTGACTAGTTCCTACGAGCAGTACTTC. Encoded protein: CSVHSLTSSYEQYF.

On this clonotype: This sequence may be a read error, since a much larger clone differs from it by one base. The conserved closing phenylalanine or tryptophan is absent in this CDR3, likely reflecting a read error. V gene TRBV20-1 combines with J gene TRBJ2-1; possibly TRBD1 or TRBD2 for D (5 bases each). Trimming removed 3 bases from V and 6 bases from J, with 15 bases in between. Germline values: CDR1 DFQATT, CDR2 SNEGSKA (reference sequence). The CDR3 covers 14 residues. In DNA, the CDR3 is TGCAGTGCTAGGGGACCTTCTTTTTCCAATGAGCAGTTCTCC. It yields the protein CSARGPSFSNEQFS.

A few counts support this clonotype. A read error may produce the germline difference seen at one junction end. CDR3 nucleotides: TGTGCCAGCAGCACAGGGCTTGCAACTGATGAAAAACTGTTTTTT. As protein: CASSTGLATDEKLFF. The rearrangement joins TRBV12-3 or TRBV12-4 to TRBJ1-4; D might be TRBD1 (6 bases). The CDR3 totals 15 residues.

On this clonotype itself: Its ends do not fully match the called genes, so a read error is possible. The V call is TRBV10-3, the J call TRBJ1-2, with D tentatively TRBD1 (6 bases). The CDR3 covers 13 residues. Germline assignment: CDR1 ENHRY and CDR2 SYGVKD. The CDR3 protein is CVISGGQVYGYTF. The CDR3 DNA reads as TGTGTCATCAGTGGGGGCCAGGTTTATGGCTACACCTTC.

The chain joins TRBV4-1 to TRBJ2-1; a possible D gene is TRBD1 (6 bases). V lost 3 bases and J lost 7, with 16 bases in between. Germline assignment: CDR1 MGHRA and CDR2 YSYEKL. The CDR3 sequence is 15 residues long. CDR3 residues: CASSHVQDRDNEQFF. DNA for the CDR3: TGCGCCAGCAGCCACGTCCAGGACAGAGATAATGAGCAGTTCTTC.

The rearrangement links TRBV29-1 to TRBJ2-2; the match to TRBD1 covers 11 bases. The J segment lost 5 bases and the V segment lost 7 bases, leaving 12 bases of the junction unmatched. From germline, CDR1 is SQVTM and CDR2 ANQGSEA. The CDR3 length is 16 residues. The CDR3 nucleotides are TGCAGCGCGAGGCTACTTGGGACAGGGGGAACCGGGGAGCTGTTTTTT. Its translation: CSARLLGTGGTGELFF.

As for this clonotype: The junction departs from germline at one end; a sequencing error may be responsible. The chain couples TRBV29-1 to TRBJ2-3; D is undetermined. Germline V gene sequence: CDR1 SQVTM, CDR2 ANQGSEA. The CDR3 runs 16 residues. CDR3 DNA sequence: TGCAGCGTTGAAGGAGATCTAAAAACAGACTTGCATACGCAGTACTTT. It yields the protein CSVEGDLKTDLHTQYF.